This T cell receptor (beta chain) was recovered during a study of T cells expressing NK-cell markers (dated by TCRdb to the early 2020s). Regarding the research as a whole: About 8 donors provided sorted CD3+CD56+NKG2C+, CD3+CD56+NKG2C- and CD3+CD56-NKG2C+ T-cell subsets, whose TCR beta-chain repertoires were profiled. The study sequenced eight donors, all healthy volunteers chosen at random: three men and five women. Of the eight sequenced donors, seven were found to be HCMV-seropositive and one was found to be HCMV-seronegative. Sequencing of the libraries produced 2 x 150 bp reads on Illumina HiSeq 2000/2500, MiSeq or NextSeq. Findings and caveats that apply to the study as a whole: Whether the expanded NKG2C-expressing T cell clones were specific for HCMV antigens remained unclear. Those dominant clonotypes were again the most abundant among CD3+CD56-NKG2C+ cells in a handful of donors, at about 25-60.1%. In a handful of donors, the dominant CD3+CD56+NKG2C+ clonotypes were among the top 10 CD8+ clonotypes and accounted for about 1.0-7.5% of CD8+ T cells.

Sequencing was performed on an Illumina HiSeq 2000. TCR beta cDNA libraries were prepared using 5'RACE template switching, which introduced a universal primer site and unique molecular identifiers. cDNA synthesis was primed from the TCR beta constant segment and was followed by two successive PCR amplification steps. Per the authors' processing: MIGEC handled demultiplexing of the reads and grouping by UMI, while MiTCR was used to assemble and quantify clonotypes. To exclude erroneous sequences, only TCR cDNA sequences supported by at least two reads were retained. Downstream repertoire analysis used the tcR package, and clonotypes were matched across fractions by CDR3 nucleotide sequence plus V segment. VDJmatch was used to annotate antigen specificity against VDJdb, with one amino acid substitution in CDR3 allowed. The reads were reprocessed in TCRdb, with one entry per CDR3 protein sequence and no accompanying DNA. TCRdb's processing, not the authors' own work, is the source of the V and J calls. The data table for this sample lists some 390,000 distinct CDR3 sequences. Of the sample, approximately 11% is held by the ten largest clones.

To determine HCMV serostatus, a commercial ELISA kit was used to detect HCMV-specific IgG in serum. Peripheral blood mononuclear cells were isolated from blood by Ficoll density gradient centrifugation. Points on this clonotype: The antigen it recognizes is unknown.

The sequencing sample was made of blood T cells: a sorted CD56 or NKG2C T cell subset, CD4+ or CD8+ T cells, or bulk PBMC T cells (not recorded which). The TCR originated in a woman aged 45-65 years in good health. Donor details come from another sample of the same person, matched by shared clones.

The CDR3 reads CSARDWIGGSGANVLTF. This sequence uses TRBV20-1 and TRBJ2-6. The CDR3, cysteine through phenylalanine, is 17 amino acids long. This entry has no DNA. In the germline V gene (reference sequence), CDR1 corresponds to DFQATT and CDR2 to SNEGSKA.